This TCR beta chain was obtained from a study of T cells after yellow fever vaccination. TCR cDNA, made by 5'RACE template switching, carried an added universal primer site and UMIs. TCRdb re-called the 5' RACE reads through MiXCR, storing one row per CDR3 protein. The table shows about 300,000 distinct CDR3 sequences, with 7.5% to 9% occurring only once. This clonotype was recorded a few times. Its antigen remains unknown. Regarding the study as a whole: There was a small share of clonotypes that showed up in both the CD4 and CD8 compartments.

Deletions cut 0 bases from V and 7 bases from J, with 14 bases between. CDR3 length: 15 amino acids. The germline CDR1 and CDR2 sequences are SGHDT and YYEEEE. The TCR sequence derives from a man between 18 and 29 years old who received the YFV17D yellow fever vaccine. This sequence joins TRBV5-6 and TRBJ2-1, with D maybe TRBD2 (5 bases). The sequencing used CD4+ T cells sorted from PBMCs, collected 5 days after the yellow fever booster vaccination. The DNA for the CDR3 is TGTGCCAGCAGCTTGGGTCGGGGTAGCGCAAATGAGCAGTTCTTC. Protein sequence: CASSLGRGSANEQFF. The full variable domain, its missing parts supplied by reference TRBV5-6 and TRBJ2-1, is DAGVTQSPTHLIKTRGQQVTLRCSPKSGHDTVSWYQQALGQGPQFIFQYYEEEERQRGNFPDRFSGHQFPNYSSELNVNALLLGDSALYLCASSLGRGSANEQFFGPGTRLTVL.